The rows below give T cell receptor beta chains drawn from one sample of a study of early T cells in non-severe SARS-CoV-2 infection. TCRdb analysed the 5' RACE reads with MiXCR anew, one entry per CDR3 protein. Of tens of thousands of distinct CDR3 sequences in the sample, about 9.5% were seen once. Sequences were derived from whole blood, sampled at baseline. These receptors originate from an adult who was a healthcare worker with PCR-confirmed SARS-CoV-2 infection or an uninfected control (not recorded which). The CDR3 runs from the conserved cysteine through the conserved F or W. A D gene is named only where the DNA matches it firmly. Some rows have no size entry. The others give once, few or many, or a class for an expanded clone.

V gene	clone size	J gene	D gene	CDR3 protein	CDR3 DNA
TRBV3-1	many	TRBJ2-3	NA	CASSSAAIALSTDTQYF	TGTGCCAGCAGCTCCGCTGCAATAGCGCTTAGCACAGATACGCAGTATTTT
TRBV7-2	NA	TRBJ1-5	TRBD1	CASSLNPPGRGQPQHF	TGTGCCAGCAGCTTAAACCCCCCGGGCAGGGGGCAGCCCCAGCATTTT
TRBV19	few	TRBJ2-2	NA	CASRGGQRTTGELFF	TGTGCCAGTAGGGGCGGACAGCGAACCACCGGGGAGCTGTTTTTT
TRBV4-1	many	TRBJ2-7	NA	CASSQGPGGGSPGSYEQYF	TGCGCCAGCAGCCAAGGGCCCGGAGGAGGATCCCCCGGCTCCTACGAGCAGTACTTC
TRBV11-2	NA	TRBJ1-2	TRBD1	CASSFPGQGAFGYTF	TGTGCCAGCAGCTTCCCGGGACAGGGGGCGTTTGGCTACACCTTC
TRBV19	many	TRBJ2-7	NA	CASSIGTGAYEQYF	TGTGCCAGTAGTATAGGTACGGGGGCCTACGAGCAGTACTTC
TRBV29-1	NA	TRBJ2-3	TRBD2	CSVAGLSSTDTQYF	TGCAGCGTGGCGGGACTATCTAGCACAGATACGCAGTATTTT
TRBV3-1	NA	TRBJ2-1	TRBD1	CASSQDPRGREQFF	TGTGCCAGCAGCCAAGATCCTAGGGGGCGCGAGCAGTTCTTC
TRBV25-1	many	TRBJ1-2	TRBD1	CASSEQPGQGFYGYTF	TGTGCCAGCAGTGAGCAACCGGGACAGGGGTTCTATGGCTACACCTTC
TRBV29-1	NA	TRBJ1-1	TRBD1	CSVAGTGGSGTEAFF	TGCAGCGTCGCCGGGACAGGGGGTTCGGGGACTGAAGCTTTCTTT
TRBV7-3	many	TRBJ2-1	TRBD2	CASSFTSGGAREQFF	TGTGCCAGCAGCTTTACTAGCGGGGGGGCCAGAGAGCAGTTCTTC
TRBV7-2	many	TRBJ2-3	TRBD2	CASSSQKAPKDSGWSTDTQYF	TGTGCCAGCAGCTCCCAAAAAGCCCCCAAGGATAGCGGGTGGAGCACAGATACGCAGTATTTT
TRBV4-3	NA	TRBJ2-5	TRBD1	CASSQDIGTGMETQYF	TGCGCCAGCAGCCAAGATATCGGGACAGGGATGGAGACCCAGTACTTC
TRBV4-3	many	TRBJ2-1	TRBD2	CASSPGLAGGTGEQFF	TGCGCCAGCAGCCCTGGGCTAGCGGGGGGAACCGGAGAGCAGTTCTTC
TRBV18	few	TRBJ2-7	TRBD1	CASSRDRVYEQYF	TGTGCCAGCTCACGTGACAGGGTTTACGAGCAGTACTTC
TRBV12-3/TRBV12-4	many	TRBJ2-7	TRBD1	CASSLRDRDYYEQYF	TGTGCCAGCAGTTTACGGGACAGGGACTACTACGAGCAGTACTTC
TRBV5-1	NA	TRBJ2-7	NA	CASSFLGFDRLKYEQYF	TGCGCCAGCAGCTTTCTCGGGTTTGACAGGTTGAAGTACGAGCAGTACTTC
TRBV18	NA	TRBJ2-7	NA	CASSPMAGDTYEQYF	TGTGCCAGCTCACCGATGGCAGGAGATACCTACGAGCAGTACTTC
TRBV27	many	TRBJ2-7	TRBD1	CASSLSFTGTGFFYEQYF	TGTGCCAGCAGTTTATCGTTCACCGGGACAGGGTTTTTCTACGAGCAGTACTTC
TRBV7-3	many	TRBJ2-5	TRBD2	CASSAGLAATQYF	TGTGCCAGCAGCGCGGGACTAGCCGCGACCCAGTACTTC
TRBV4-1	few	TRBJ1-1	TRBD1	CASSHPDRGFTEAFF	TGCGCCAGCAGCCACCCTGACAGGGGGTTTACTGAAGCTTTCTTT
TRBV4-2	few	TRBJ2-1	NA	CASSRGPAETNEQFF	TGTGCCAGCAGCCGGGGACCAGCGGAGACCAATGAGCAGTTCTTC
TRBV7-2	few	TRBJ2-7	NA	CASSPGPNYEQYF	TGTGCCAGCAGCCCGGGACCCAACTACGAGCAGTACTTC
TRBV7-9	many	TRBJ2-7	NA	CASSLVGGTYEQYF	TGTGCCAGCAGCTTAGTCGGGGGTACCTACGAGCAGTACTTC
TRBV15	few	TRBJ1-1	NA	CATSRDLGASEAFF	TGTGCCACCAGCAGAGATCTAGGGGCGAGTGAAGCTTTCTTT
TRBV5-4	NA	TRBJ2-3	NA	CASSLGGADTQYF	TGTGCCAGCAGCTTGGGGGGGGCAGATACGCAGTATTTT
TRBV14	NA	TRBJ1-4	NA	CASSQAGMEKLFF	TGTGCCAGCAGCCAAGCAGGGATGGAAAAACTGTTTTTT
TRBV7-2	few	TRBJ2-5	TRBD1	CASSLAFGQGQETQYF	TGTGCCAGCAGCTTAGCGTTCGGACAGGGCCAAGAGACCCAGTACTTC
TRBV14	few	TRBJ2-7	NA	CASSPKGGPSYEQYF	TGTGCCAGCAGCCCCAAGGGGGGGCCCTCCTACGAGCAGTACTTC
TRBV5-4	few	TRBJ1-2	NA	CASSLVNRGYTF	TGTGCCAGCAGCTTGGTCAATCGTGGCTACACCTTC
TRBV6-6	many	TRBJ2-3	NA	CASSDTGTDTQYF	TGTGCCAGCTCGGATACAGGCACAGATACGCAGTATTTT
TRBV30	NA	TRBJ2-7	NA	CAWSSMYEQYF	TGTGCCTGGAGTTCCATGTACGAGCAGTACTTC
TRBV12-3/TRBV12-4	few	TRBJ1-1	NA	CASSFKRHPFGQNTEAFF	TGTGCCAGCAGTTTTAAGAGACACCCCTTTGGGCAGAACACTGAAGCTTTCTTT
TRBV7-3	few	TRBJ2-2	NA	CASSLTVGAGRTGELFF	TGTGCCAGCAGCTTAACGGTCGGGGCAGGCCGCACCGGGGAGCTGTTTTTT
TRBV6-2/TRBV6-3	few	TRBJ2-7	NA	CASHQTASEQYF	TGTGCCAGCCATCAGACAGCTTCCGAGCAGTACTTC
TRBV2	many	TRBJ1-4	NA	CASSDSTWGEKLFF	TGTGCCAGCAGTGATTCCACCTGGGGTGAAAAACTGTTTTTT
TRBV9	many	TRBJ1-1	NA	CASSGHGMNTEAFF	TGTGCCAGCAGTGGGCACGGCATGAACACTGAAGCTTTCTTT
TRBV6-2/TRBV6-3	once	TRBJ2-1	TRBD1	CASMETGGGPTDFEQFF	TGTGCCAGCATGGAGACAGGGGGGGGGCCCACAGATTTTGAGCAGTTCTTC
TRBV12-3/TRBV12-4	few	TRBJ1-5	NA	CASSYTGTSRPQHF	TGTGCCAGCAGTTACACCGGGACCTCCCGGCCCCAGCATTTT
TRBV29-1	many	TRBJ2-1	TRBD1	CSVRGQGNRVYNEQFF	TGCAGCGTTAGGGGACAGGGGAATAGGGTTTACAATGAGCAGTTCTTC
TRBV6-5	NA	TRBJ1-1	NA	CASSSGGYVSEAFF	TGTGCCAGCAGTTCTGGCGGCTATGTCTCTGAAGCTTTCTTT